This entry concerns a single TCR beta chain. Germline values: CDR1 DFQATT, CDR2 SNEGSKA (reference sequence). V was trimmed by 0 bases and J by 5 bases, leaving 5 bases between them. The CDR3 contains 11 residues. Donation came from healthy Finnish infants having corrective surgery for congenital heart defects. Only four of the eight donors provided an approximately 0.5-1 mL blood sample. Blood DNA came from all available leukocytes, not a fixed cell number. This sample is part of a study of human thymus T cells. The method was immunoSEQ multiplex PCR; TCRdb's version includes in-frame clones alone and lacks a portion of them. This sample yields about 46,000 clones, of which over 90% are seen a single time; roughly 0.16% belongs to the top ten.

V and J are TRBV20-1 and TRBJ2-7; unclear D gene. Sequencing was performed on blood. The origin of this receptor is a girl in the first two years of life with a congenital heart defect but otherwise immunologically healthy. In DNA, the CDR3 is TGCAGTGCTAGAGAATGGGACGAGCAGTACTTC. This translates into CSAREWDEQYF.